The 28 T cell receptor beta chains given below trace back to one sample, sequenced in a study of tumor-infiltrating lymphocytes in primary liver carcinoma. The source material, roughly 18-30 mg of unsorted bulk tissue, was used to co-extract RNA and DNA. TCR beta cDNA came from approximately 0.55 ug total RNA, primed with a constant-region primer. TCR beta libraries came from three nested multiplex PCR rounds using slightly modified ARM-PCR. Two initial PCR rounds of about 11 cycles each paired TRBV1-TRBV30 forward primers with a C-beta reverse primer. TCRdb called the multiplex PCR reads again in MiXCR, with one record for every CDR3 protein. The profile shows 70,000 to 85,000 distinct CDR3 sequences, over 55% of them singletons. Source material: liver tumor tissue from sampling region 4. Documented subset: tumor region T4, right-lateral pole. Receptors were obtained from a woman aged 60-75 years with primary liver carcinoma and hepatitis B virus infection.

This clonotype came up many times. The V and J genes are TRBV6-5 and TRBJ2-5; 9 nucleotides align to TRBD2. There are 15 residues in the CDR3. Germline values: CDR1 MNHEY, CDR2 SVGAGI. Trimming took 0 bases from V and 5 from J; bases not matched to a gene: 4. CDR3 sequence (DNA): TGTGCCAGCAGTTACTCAGCGGGAGGAGGGGAGACCCAGTACTTC. It yields the protein CASSYSAGGGETQYF.

With respect to this clonotype: Its ends do not fully match the called genes, so a read error is possible. CDR3 DNA: TGCGCCAGCAGCCTCACCCGACAGACTGCATCTAATGAAAAACTGTTTTTT. Translating gives CASSLTRQTASNEKLFF. The rearrangement uses TRBV11-2 and TRBJ1-4, with D perhaps TRBD1 (5 bases). Germline V lookup: CDR1 SGHAT, CDR2 FQNNGV. The CDR3 extends over 17 amino acids.

As for this clonotype: Germline is not matched at one junction end, which may reflect a read error. The chain carries TRBV29-1 and TRBJ2-3, with D tentatively TRBD1 (7 bases). Germline loops: CDR1 SQVTM, CDR2 ANQGSEA. The CDR3 extends over 13 amino acids. Written as DNA, the CDR3 is TGTAGCGTTGGAGGGGGCGTGGCAGATACGCAGTATTTT. Translated, it gives CSVGGGVADTQYF.

Notes on this clonotype: The conserved phenylalanine or tryptophan is not found at the CDR3 terminus, so this likely reflects a read error. The rearrangement joins TRBV11-2 to TRBJ1-6, with 7 bases fitting TRBD1. Germline V gene data show CDR1 as SGHAT and CDR2 as FQNNGV. CDR3 size: 17 residues. Here the CDR3 reads CASSLGRETGRSSPLHS. DNA for the CDR3: TGTGCCAGTAGCTTAGGCAGGGAGACAGGGCGTAGTTCACCCCTCCACTCT.

A few counts support this clonotype. A clone one base away is much larger, so this may be a read error. The chain links TRBV5-6 to TRBJ2-3; 7 nucleotides align to TRBD2. Looked up from germline, CDR1 is SGHDT and CDR2 is YYEEEE. The CDR3 has 16 residues. The CDR3 is CASSPRTRWTTDMQYF. The DNA of the CDR3 is TGTGCCAGCAGCCCTAGGACTAGATGGACCACAGATATGCAGTATTTT.

The chain employs TRBV19 and TRBJ2-1, with TRBD1 matching over 8 bases. CDR1 and CDR2 (germline): LNHDA, SQIVND (reference sequence). The CDR3 extends over 19 amino acids. V shed 0 bases and J 4 bases; nucleotides not matched to a gene: 14. The CDR3 region has the DNA TGTGCCAGTAGTATAGATCCTGGGACAGGCCGGGTCCAGTACAATGAGCAGTTCTTC. As protein: CASSIDPGTGRVQYNEQFF.

Concerning this clonotype: The junction departs from germline at one end; a sequencing error may be responsible. The chain's CDR3 is CASSFETGLVTGELFF. In DNA form, the CDR3 reads TGTGCTAGCAGCTTTGAAACCGGACTAGTCACCGGGGAGCTGTTTTTC. The chain joins TRBV11-2 to TRBJ2-2, with 7 bases that match TRBD2. Germline-derived CDR1 and CDR2 are SGHAT and FQNNGV. The length of the CDR3 is 16 residues.

Points on this clonotype: One end of the junction varies from germline; a read error may be responsible. The V call is TRBV2, the J call TRBJ2-3; no definite D call. This CDR3 comprises 12 residues. CDR1 is SNHLY, CDR2 FYNNEI, per germline. This CDR3 is CAGSTVADTQYF. CDR3 in DNA: TGTGCCGGCAGTACGGTGGCAGATACGCAGTATTTT.

Of note for this clonotype: One junction end disagrees with the germline gene, perhaps due to a read error. V is TRBV11-2 and J is TRBJ2-7; D is unclear. The CDR3 covers 16 residues. CDR1 and CDR2 (germline): SGHAT, FQNNGV. The CDR3 nucleotides read TGTGCCAGCAGCCTACAGACAATCGATAAGCCCTACGAGCAGTATTTC. Translated, it gives CASSLQTIDKPYEQYF.

This clonotype was observed at least ten times. Since a much larger clone is just one base distant, this may be a read error. The chain joins TRBV6-6 to TRBJ2-2, with 9 nucleotides matching TRBD2. Germline loops: CDR1 MNHNY, CDR2 SVGAGI (reference sequence). The CDR3 is 16 residues long. This CDR3 is CASSIGTSMSPGGLFF. The DNA for the CDR3 is TGTGCCAGCAGTATCGGGACTAGCATGAGCCCCGGGGGGCTGTTTTTT.

The genes are TRBV7-9 and TRBJ2-1, with D hard to call. CDR1 and CDR2 from the germline V gene are SEHNR and FQNEAQ (reference sequence). The CDR3 runs to 13 residues. Between the trimmed V and J ends, which lost 5 bases and 6 bases, there was a span of 11 bases. The CDR3 DNA is TGTGCCAGCAGCGCCACTTGGCCCAATGAGCAGTTCTTC. It translates to CASSATWPNEQFF. Full variable domain (remainder filled in from reference TRBV7-9 and TRBJ2-1): DTGVSQNPRHKITKRGQNVTFRCDPISEHNRLYWYRQTLGQGPEFLTYFQNEAQLEKSRLLSDRFSAERPKGSFSTLEIQRTEQGDSAMYLCASSATWPNEQFFGPGTRLTVL.

As for this clonotype: This may be a read error, as it is one base from a much larger clone. J is TRBJ1-1 and V is TRBV28; a weak D match, TRBD1 (6 bases). The CDR3 is made up of 14 amino acids. Germline assignment: CDR1 MDHEN and CDR2 SYDVKM. The V end was cut by 8 bases, the J end by 5 bases, with 18 bases between. CDR3 region: CASVSAGDYTEAFF. Here the CDR3 DNA reads TGTGCCAGCGTTTCGGCAGGGGATTATACTGAAGCTTTCTTT. Full variable domain (outside the CDR3, taken from reference TRBV28 and TRBJ1-1): DVKVTQSSRYLVKRTGEKVFLECVQDMDHENMFWYRQDPGLGLRLIYFSYDVKMKEKGDIPEGYSVSREKKERFSLILESASTNQTSMYLCASVSAGDYTEAFFGQGTRLTVV.

The table lists this clonotype with many counts. The chain combines TRBV11-3 with TRBJ2-7; unclear D gene. The length of the CDR3 is 16 residues. Germline assignment: CDR1 SGHNT and CDR2 YENEEA. V was clipped by 0 bases and J by 2 bases, with 14 bases between them. The CDR3 protein is CASSLEKGPGPYEQYF. CDR3 DNA sequence: TGTGCCAGCAGCTTAGAAAAAGGGCCCGGGCCCTACGAGCAGTACTTC.

The count of this clonotype is one. The rearrangement links TRBV2 to TRBJ2-7, with a possible D match to TRBD2 (6 bases). CDR3 length: 12 residues. Germline V gives CDR1 SNHLY, CDR2 FYNNEI. Deletions cut 4 bases from V and 7 bases from J, with 11 bases between. The CDR3 region has the DNA TGTGCCAGCAGTGTAACCGCGGGAGAGCAGTACTTC. Translated, it gives CASSVTAGEQYF.

As for this clonotype: Just one base apart from a much larger clone, this may be a read error. The gene calls are TRBV5-4 and TRBJ2-5; possible D gene TRBD2, 5 bases. There are 16 residues in the CDR3. Germline V gene data show CDR1 as SGHNT and CDR2 as YYREEE (reference sequence). The CDR3 is CASGLAVGLRGETQYF. CDR3 coding DNA: TGTGCCAGCGGCTTGGCGGTGGGCCTTCGGGGAGAGACCCAGTACTTC.

In this sample, this clonotype turned up many times. V gene TRBV14 combines with J gene TRBJ2-1; D gene uncertain. Between the trimmed V and J ends, which lost 4 bases and 7 bases, there was a span of 8 bases. The V gene's germline CDR1 is SGHDN and CDR2 FVKESK. CDR3 length: 12 residues. The CDR3 sequence: CASSPGPNEQFF. In nucleotides, the CDR3 is TGTGCCAGCAGCCCCGGACCTAATGAGCAGTTCTTC.

In its sample, this clonotype is medium-sized. V usage is TRBV11-2 and J usage is TRBJ1-2; D remains ambiguous. The V end was cut by 0 bases, the J end by 4 bases, with 12 bases between. CDR1 and CDR2 (germline): SGHAT, FQNNGV. This CDR3 comprises 15 residues. The DNA for the CDR3 is TGTGCCAGCAGCTTAGATCCGGGAGCAATCTATGGCTACACCTTC. Residues: CASSLDPGAIYGYTF. Based on the CDR3 plus reference TRBV11-2 and TRBJ1-2, the full variable domain is EAGVAQSPRYKIIEKRQSVAFWCNPISGHATLYWYQQILGQGPKLLIQFQNNGVVDDSQLPKDRFSAERLKGVDSTLKIQPAKLEDSAVYLCASSLDPGAIYGYTFGSGTRLTVV.

The V call is TRBV11-2, the J call TRBJ1-1; D unclear. The germline V and J ends were trimmed by 5 bases and 11 bases, with 18 bases remaining between them. CDR3 length: 13 amino acids. The V gene's germline CDR1 is SGHAT and CDR2 FQNNGV. In DNA, the CDR3 is TGTGCCAGCAGCCTCGGGCTGAGCACCGATGCTTTCTTT. Its translation: CASSLGLSTDAFF.

Regarding this clonotype: One end of the junction is discordant with germline, which a read error may explain. Written as DNA, the CDR3 is TGTGCTAGCAGTTTGTCGTCCGGACTCACCCTGTATTTT. Translated: CASSLSSGLTLYF. The genes are TRBV12-3 or TRBV12-4 and TRBJ2-3; D is perhaps TRBD2 (5 bases). This CDR3 region has 13 residues.

For this clonotype: At one end, the junction sequence differs from germline, possibly due to a read error. The chain carries TRBV5-6 and TRBJ1-5; 10 nucleotides align to TRBD1. This CDR3 is 16 amino acids long. Germline CDR1 is SGHDT and CDR2 is YYEEEE. CDR3 region: CASCLAGTGDNQPQHF. The CDR3 nucleotides read TGTGCCAGCTGTTTGGCCGGGACAGGGGACAATCAACCCCAGCATTTT.

A remark on this clonotype: This may be a read error: a much more frequent sequence differs by one nucleotide. This sequence joins TRBV30 and TRBJ1-1; possibly TRBD1 for D (6 bases). Trimming removed 5 bases at V and 0 bases at J, with 16 bases between. Per germline, CDR1 GTSNPN and CDR2 SVGIG (reference sequence). This CDR3 contains 15 residues. In DNA, the CDR3 is TGTGCCTGGGGTTCACCCACAGGGTTGAACACTGAAGCTTTCTTT. It encodes CAWGSPTGLNTEAFF.

The gene calls are TRBV6-1 and TRBJ2-2; D remains ambiguous. CDR1 is MNHNS and CDR2 is SASEGT in the germline V gene. The CDR3 consists of 14 residues. V shed 3 bases and J shed 4 bases, with 9 bases lying between them. CDR3 coding DNA: TGTGCCAGCAGTGAGGCCGGCGGCACCGGGGAGCTGTTTTTT. Encoded protein: CASSEAGGTGELFF.

The chain is built from TRBV12-3 or TRBV12-4 and TRBJ2-1; D is uncertain. The CDR3 runs 13 residues. The V end was cut by 7 bases, the J end by 5 bases, with 12 bases between. CDR3 nucleotide sequence: TGTGCCAGCACTTTCGGCCAAGACAATGAGCAGTTCTTC. It is translated as CASTFGQDNEQFF.

Turning to this clonotype: An end of the junction differs from the germline gene, which may be a read error. The chain joins TRBV12-3 or TRBV12-4 to TRBJ1-6, with D perhaps TRBD1 (6 bases). The CDR3 covers 15 residues. This chain's CDR3 is CASSQPQGSSSPFHF. CDR3 nucleotides: TGTGCCAGCAGCCAACCACAGGGCTCTAGTTCACCCTTCCACTTT.

This clonotype came up many times. The chain combines TRBV10-2 with TRBJ2-5; no clear D gene. CDR1 WSHSY and CDR2 SAAADI come from the germline V gene. V gave up 3 bases and J gave up 1 base, with 3 bases separating them. The CDR3 has 12 residues. The CDR3 DNA sequence: TGCGCCAGCAGTGAAATCCAAGAGACCCAGTACTTC. It specifies CASSEIQETQYF.

The CDR3 sequence is CASSLARGQNYEQYF. CDR3 DNA sequence: TGTGCCAGCAGCTTAGCTAGGGGACAGAACTACGAGCAGTACTTC. This chain links TRBV11-2 with TRBJ2-7; TRBD1 aligns across 7 bases. The CDR3 runs to 15 residues. CDR1 SGHAT and CDR2 FQNNGV come from the germline V gene. V gave up 1 base and J gave up 3 bases; unmatched junction bases: 6. The full variable domain, with the rest looked up from reference TRBV11-2 and TRBJ2-7, is EAGVAQSPRYKIIEKRQSVAFWCNPISGHATLYWYQQILGQGPKLLIQFQNNGVVDDSQLPKDRFSAERLKGVDSTLKIQPAKLEDSAVYLCASSLARGQNYEQYFGPGTRLTVT.

Details on this clonotype: Since the CDR3 does not end with the conserved phenylalanine or tryptophan, this likely comes from a read error. The V call is TRBV11-2, the J call TRBJ2-1; TRBD2 is a possible D gene (6 bases). Trimming pared 0 bases from V and 13 bases from J, leaving 19 bases between. Germline CDR1 SGHAT, CDR2 FQNNGV. There are 15 residues in the CDR3. Here the CDR3 DNA reads TGTGCCAGCAGCTTAGAGGGAGGAAGTATTGGTGAACAGTTCCTC. This sequence encodes CASSLEGGSIGEQFL.

Concerning this clonotype itself: An end of the junction differs from the germline gene, which may be a read error. This chain uses TRBV30 with TRBJ1-1; D is undetermined. The CDR3 spans 13 residues. The germline V gene encodes CDR1 GTSNPN and CDR2 SVGIG (reference sequence). As DNA, the CDR3 is TGTACCTGGAGTCGAAGCAGAGTGTCTGAAGCTTTCTTT. It translates to CTWSRSRVSEAFF.